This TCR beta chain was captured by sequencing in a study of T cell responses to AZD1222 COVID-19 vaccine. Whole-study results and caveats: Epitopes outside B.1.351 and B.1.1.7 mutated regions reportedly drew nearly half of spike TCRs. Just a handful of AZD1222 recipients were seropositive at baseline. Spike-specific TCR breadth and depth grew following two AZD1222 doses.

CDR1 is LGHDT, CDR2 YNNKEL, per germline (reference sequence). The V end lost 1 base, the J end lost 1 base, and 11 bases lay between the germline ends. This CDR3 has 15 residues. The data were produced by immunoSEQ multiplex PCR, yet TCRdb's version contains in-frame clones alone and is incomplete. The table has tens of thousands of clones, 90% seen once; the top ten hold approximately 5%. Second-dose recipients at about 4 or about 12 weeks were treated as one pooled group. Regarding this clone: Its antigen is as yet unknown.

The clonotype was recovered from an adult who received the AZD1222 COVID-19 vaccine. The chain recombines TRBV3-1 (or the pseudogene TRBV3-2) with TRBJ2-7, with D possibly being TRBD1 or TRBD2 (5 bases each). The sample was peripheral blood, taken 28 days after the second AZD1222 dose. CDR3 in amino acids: CASSQAGPPSYEQYF. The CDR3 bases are TGTGCCAGCAGCCAAGCGGGGCCCCCATCCTACGAGCAGTACTTC.